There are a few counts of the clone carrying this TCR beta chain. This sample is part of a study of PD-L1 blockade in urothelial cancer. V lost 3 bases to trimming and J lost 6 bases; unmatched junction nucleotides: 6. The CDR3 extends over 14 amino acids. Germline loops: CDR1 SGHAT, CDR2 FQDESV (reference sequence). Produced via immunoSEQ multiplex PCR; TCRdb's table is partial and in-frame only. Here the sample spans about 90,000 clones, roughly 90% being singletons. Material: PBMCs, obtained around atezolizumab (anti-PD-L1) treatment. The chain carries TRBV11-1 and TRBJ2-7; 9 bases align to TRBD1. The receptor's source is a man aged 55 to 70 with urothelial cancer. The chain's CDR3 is CASSFGTGFSEQYF. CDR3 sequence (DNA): TGTGCCAGCAGCTTCGGGACAGGGTTTTCCGAGCAGTACTTC. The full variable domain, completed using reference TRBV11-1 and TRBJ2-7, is EAEVAQSPRYKITEKSQAVAFWCDPISGHATLYWYRQILGQGPELLVQFQDESVVDDSQLPKDRFSAERLKGVDSTLKIQPAELGDSAMYLCASSFGTGFSEQYFGPGTRLTVT.